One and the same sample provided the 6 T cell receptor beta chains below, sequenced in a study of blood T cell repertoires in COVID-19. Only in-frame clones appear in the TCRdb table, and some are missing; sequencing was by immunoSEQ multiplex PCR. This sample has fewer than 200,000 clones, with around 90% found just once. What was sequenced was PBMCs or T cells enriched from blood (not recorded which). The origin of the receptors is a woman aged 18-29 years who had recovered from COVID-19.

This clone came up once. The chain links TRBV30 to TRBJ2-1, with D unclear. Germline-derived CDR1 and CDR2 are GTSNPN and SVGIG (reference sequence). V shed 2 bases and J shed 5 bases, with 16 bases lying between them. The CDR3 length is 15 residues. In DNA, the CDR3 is TGTGCCTGGAGTCCTGCGGCATCAACGGACAATGAGCAGTTCTTC. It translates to CAWSPAASTDNEQFF.

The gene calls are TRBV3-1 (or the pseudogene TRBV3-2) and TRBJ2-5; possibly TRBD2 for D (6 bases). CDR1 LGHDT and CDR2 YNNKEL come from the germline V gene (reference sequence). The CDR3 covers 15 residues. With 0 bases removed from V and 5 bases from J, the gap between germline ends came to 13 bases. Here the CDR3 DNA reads TGTGCCAGCAGCCAAGACCCACTAGCTAGGGAGACCCAGTACTTC. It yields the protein CASSQDPLARETQYF.

The DNA of the CDR3 is TGTGCCAGCAGATCAAACTACGAGCAGTACTTC. The encoded protein is CASRSNYEQYF. This chain joins TRBV7-9 and TRBJ2-7; D not certain. Trimming removed 6 bases at V and 3 bases at J, with 6 bases between. The CDR3 is made up of 11 amino acids. Germline V lookup: CDR1 SEHNR, CDR2 FQNEAQ (reference sequence).

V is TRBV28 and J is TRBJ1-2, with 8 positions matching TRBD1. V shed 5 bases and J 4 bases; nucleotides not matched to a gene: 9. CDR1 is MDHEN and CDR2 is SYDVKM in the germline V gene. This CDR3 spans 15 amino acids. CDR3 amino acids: CASSEPGQAVYGYTF. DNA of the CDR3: TGTGCCAGCAGTGAGCCGGGACAGGCAGTCTATGGCTACACCTTC.

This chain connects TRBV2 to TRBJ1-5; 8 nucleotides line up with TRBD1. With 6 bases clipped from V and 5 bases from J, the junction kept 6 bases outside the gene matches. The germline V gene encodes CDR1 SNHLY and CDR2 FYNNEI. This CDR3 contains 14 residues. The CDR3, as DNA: TGTGCCAGCAGACCTGGGACAGGTTATCAGCCCCAGCATTTT. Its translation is CASRPGTGYQPQHF.

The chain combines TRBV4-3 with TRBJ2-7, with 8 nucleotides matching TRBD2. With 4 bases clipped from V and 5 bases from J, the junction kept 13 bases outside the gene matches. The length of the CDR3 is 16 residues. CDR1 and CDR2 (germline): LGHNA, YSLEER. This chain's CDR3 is CASSPGRGGQVDEQYF. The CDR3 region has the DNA TGCGCCAGCAGCCCGGGACGGGGGGGCCAGGTCGACGAGCAGTACTTC.